This TCR beta chain was sequenced during a study of long-term antiretroviral therapy in people with HIV. CDR1 and CDR2 from the germline V gene are MNHEY and SMNVEV (reference sequence). The length of the CDR3 is 14 residues. The junction had 5 bases not matched to a gene; V was cut back by 9 bases and J by 2 bases. The assay used was immunoSEQ (version v3.0), run at survey level. Profiling relied on immunoSEQ multiplex PCR, and the TCRdb table lists in-frame clones only, not all of them. The sample consists of roughly 15,000 clones, around 82% of them appearing once. The source of this sequence is a man aged 40-50 years with HIV. This rearrangement joins TRBV27 to TRBJ2-7; TRBD2 matches 12 bases. Sequencing used unsorted PBMCs, obtained 3.1 years after starting antiretroviral therapy. CDR3 amino acids: CASSTSGGPYEQYF. The CDR3 DNA is TGTGCCAGTTCTACTAGCGGGGGGCCCTACGAGCAGTACTTC.